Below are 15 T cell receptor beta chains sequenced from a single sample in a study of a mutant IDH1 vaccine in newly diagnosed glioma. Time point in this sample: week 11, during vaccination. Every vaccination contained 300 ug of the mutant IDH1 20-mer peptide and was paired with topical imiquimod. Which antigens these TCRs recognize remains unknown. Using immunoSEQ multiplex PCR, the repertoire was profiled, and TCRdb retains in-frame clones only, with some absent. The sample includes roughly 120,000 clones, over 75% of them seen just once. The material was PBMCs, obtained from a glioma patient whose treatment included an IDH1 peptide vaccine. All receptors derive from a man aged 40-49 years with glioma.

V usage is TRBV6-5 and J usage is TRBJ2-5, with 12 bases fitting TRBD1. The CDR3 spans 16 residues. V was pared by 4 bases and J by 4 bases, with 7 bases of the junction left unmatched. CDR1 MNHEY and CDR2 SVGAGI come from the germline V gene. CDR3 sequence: CASSSPGTGGGETQYF. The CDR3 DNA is TGTGCCAGCAGTTCACCGGGGACAGGGGGCGGAGAGACCCAGTACTTC.

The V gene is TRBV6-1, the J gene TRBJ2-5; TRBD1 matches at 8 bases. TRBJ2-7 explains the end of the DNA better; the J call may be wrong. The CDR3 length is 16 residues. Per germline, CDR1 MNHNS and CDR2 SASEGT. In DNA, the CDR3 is TGTGCCAGCAGTGAAATTTGGACAGGGCGCTCCTACGAGCAGTACTTC. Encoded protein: CASSEIWTGRSYEQYF.

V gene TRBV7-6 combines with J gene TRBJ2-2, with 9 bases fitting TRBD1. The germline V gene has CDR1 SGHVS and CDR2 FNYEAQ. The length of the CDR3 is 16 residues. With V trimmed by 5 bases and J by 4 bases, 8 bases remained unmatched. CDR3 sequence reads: CASSLWTGEGTGELFF. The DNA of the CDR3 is TGTGCCAGCAGCCTCTGGACAGGGGAAGGCACCGGGGAGCTGTTTTTT.

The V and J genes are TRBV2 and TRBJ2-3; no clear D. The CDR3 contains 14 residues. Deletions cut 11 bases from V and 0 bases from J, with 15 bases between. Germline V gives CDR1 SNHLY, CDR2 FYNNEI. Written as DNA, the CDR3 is TGTGCCTTCCGCCGCCGGCCCAGCACAGATACGCAGTATTTT. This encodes CAFRRRPSTDTQYF.

The CDR3 loop reads CATSRDFTSGGHQETQYF. CDR3 coding DNA: TGTGCCACCAGCAGAGATTTCACTAGCGGGGGCCACCAAGAGACCCAGTACTTC. The rearrangement joins TRBV15 to TRBJ2-5; 11 bases agree with TRBD2. This CDR3 is 18 amino acids long. V was clipped by 0 bases and J by 0 bases; unmatched bases: 6. From germline, CDR1 is LNHNV and CDR2 YYDKDF (reference sequence).

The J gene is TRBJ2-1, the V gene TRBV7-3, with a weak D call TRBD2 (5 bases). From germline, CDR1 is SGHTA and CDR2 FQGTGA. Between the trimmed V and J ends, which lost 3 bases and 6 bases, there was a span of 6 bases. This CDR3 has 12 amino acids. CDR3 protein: CASSFRGNEQFF. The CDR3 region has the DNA TGTGCCAGCAGCTTTCGGGGCAATGAGCAGTTCTTC.

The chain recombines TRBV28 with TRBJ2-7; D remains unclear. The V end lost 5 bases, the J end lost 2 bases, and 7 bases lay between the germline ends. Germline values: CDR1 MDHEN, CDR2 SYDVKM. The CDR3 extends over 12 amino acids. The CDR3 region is CASSQDTYEQYF. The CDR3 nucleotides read TGTGCCAGCAGTCAAGACACCTACGAGCAGTACTTC.

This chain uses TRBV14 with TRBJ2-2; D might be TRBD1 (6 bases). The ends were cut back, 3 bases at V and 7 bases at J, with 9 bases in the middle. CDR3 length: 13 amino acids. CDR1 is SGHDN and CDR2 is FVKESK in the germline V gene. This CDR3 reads CASSQRGIGELFF. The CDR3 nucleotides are TGTGCCAGCAGCCAGAGGGGGATCGGGGAGCTGTTTTTT.

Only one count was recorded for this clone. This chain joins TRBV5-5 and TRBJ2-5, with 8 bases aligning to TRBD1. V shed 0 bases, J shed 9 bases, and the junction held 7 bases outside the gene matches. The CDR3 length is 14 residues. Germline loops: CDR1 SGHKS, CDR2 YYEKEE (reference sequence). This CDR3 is CASSLGQGLLAQYF. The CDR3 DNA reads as TGTGCCAGCAGCTTGGGACAGGGGTTACTAGCCCAGTACTTC.

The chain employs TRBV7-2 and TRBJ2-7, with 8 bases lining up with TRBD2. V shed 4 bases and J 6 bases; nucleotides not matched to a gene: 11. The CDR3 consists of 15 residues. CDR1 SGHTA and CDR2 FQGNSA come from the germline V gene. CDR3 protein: CASSSRTSQVIEQYF. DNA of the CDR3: TGTGCCAGCAGCTCCCGGACTAGCCAAGTCATCGAGCAGTACTTC.

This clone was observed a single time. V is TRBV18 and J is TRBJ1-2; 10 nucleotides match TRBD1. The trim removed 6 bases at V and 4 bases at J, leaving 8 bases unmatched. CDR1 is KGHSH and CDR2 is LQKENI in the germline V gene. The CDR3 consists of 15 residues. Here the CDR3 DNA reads TGTGCCAGCTCGCCAGACAGGGGGCTCGGCTATGGCTACACCTTC. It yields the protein CASSPDRGLGYGYTF.

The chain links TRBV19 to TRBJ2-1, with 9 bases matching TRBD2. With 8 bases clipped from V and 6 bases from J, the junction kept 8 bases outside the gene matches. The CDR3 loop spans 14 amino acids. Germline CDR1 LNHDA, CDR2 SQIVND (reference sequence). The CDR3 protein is CASAEVAGVNEQFF. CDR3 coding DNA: TGTGCCAGTGCGGAGGTAGCGGGGGTCAATGAGCAGTTCTTC.

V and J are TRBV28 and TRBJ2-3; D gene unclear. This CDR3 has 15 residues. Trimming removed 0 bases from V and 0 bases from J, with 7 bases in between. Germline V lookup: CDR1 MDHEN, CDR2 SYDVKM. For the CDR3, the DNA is TGTGCCAGCAGTTTATGGGCAGCTAGCACAGATACGCAGTATTTT. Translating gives CASSLWAASTDTQYF.

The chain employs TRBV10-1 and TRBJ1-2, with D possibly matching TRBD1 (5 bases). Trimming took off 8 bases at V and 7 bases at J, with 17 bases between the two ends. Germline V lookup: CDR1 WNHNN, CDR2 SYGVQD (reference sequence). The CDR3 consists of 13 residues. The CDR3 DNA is TGCGCCAGCGTTCGATGGGGGTTTAGTGGCTACACCTTC. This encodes CASVRWGFSGYTF.

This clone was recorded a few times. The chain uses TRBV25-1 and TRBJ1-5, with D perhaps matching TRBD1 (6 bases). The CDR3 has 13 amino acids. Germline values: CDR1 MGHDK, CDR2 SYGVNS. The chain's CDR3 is CATKGGSNQPQHF. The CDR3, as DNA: TGTGCTACCAAGGGGGGTAGCAATCAGCCCCAGCATTTT.